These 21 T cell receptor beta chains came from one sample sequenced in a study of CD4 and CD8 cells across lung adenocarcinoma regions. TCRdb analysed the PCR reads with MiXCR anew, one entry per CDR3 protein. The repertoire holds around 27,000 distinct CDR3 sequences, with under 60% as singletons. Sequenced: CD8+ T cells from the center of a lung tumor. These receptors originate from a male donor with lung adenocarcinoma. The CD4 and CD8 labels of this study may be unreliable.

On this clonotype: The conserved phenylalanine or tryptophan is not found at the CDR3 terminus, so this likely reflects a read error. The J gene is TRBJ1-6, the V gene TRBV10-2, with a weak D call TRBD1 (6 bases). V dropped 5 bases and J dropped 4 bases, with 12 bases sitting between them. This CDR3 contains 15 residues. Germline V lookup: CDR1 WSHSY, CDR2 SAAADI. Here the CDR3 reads CASSSDRIYNSPLHY. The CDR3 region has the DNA TGCGCCAGCAGTTCGGACAGAATTTATAATTCACCCCTCCACTAT.

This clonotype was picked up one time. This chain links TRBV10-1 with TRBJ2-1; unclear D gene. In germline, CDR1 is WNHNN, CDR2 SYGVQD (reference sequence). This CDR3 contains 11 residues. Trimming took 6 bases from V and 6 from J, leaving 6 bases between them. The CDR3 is CASRDGNEQFF. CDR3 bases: TGCGCCAGCAGGGACGGCAATGAGCAGTTCTTC.

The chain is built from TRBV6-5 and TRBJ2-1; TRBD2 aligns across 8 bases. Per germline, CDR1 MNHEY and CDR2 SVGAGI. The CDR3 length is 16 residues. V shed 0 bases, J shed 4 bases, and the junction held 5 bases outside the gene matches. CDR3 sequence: CASSYSQLAEYNEQFF. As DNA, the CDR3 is TGTGCCAGCAGTTACTCGCAACTAGCGGAGTACAATGAGCAGTTCTTC.

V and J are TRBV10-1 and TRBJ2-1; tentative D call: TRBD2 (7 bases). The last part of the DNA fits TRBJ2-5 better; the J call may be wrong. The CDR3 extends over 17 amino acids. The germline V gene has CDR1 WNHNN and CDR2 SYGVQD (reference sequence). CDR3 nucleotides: TGCGCCAGCAGTGCGGGGCCGGGGGGCGGTGACCCAGATACCCAGTACTTC. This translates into CASSAGPGGGDPDTQYF.

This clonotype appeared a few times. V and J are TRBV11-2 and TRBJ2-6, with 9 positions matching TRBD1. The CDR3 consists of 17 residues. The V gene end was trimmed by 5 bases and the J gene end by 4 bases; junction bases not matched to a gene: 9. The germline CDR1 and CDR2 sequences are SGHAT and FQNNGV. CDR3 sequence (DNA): TGTGCCAGCAGCCCGTTACAGGGGGCGGACGGGGCCAACGTCCTGACTTTC. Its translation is CASSPLQGADGANVLTF.

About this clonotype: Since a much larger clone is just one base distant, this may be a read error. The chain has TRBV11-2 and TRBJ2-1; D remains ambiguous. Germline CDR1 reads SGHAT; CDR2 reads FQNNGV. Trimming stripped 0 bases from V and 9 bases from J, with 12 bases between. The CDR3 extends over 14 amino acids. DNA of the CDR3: TGTGCCAGCAGCTTAGACTTTGGGGTCGGTGAGCAGTTCTTC. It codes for CASSLDFGVGEQFF.

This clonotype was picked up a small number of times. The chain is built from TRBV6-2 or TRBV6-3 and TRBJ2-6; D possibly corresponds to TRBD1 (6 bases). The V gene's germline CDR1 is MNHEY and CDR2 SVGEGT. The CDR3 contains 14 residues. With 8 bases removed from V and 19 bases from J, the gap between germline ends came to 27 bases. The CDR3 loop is CASRKGVGAFLTTF. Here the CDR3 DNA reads TGTGCCAGCCGGAAGGGGGTTGGGGCCTTCCTCACCACTTTC.

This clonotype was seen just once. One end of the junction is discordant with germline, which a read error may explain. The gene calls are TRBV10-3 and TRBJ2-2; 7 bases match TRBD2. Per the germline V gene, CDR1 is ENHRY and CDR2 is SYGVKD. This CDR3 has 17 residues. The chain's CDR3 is CAISEWERGVGTGALFF. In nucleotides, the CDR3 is TGTGCCATCAGTGAATGGGAGCGGGGAGTGGGCACCGGGGCGCTGTTTTTT.

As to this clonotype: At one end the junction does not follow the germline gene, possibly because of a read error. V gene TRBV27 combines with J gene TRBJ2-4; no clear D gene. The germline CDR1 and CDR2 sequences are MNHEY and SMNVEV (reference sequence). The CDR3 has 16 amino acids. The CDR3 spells CASRLSWLRAINTQYF. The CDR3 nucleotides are TGTGCCAGCCGTTTATCGTGGCTGCGAGCCATAAACACGCAGTACTTC.

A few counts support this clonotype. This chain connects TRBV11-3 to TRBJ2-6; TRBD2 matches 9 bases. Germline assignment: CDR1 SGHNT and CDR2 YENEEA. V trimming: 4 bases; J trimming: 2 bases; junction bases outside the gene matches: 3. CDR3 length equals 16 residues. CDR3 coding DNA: TGTGCCAGCAGCTCAGCGGGGGGCGCTGGGGCCAACGTCCTGACTTTC. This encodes CASSSAGGAGANVLTF.

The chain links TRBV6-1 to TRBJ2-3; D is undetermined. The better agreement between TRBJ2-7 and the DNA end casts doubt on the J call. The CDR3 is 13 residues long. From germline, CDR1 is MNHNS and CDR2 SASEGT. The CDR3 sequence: CASRRLGEDTQYF. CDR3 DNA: TGTGCCAGCAGACGCCTGGGCGAAGATACGCAGTACTTC.

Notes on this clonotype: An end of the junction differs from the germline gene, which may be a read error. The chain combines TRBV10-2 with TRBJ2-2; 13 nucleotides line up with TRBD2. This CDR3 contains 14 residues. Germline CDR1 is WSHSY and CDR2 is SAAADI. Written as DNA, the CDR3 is TGCCCGAGCACACTAGCGGGGGGGACCGGGACGCTGTATTTT. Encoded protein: CPSTLAGGTGTLYF.

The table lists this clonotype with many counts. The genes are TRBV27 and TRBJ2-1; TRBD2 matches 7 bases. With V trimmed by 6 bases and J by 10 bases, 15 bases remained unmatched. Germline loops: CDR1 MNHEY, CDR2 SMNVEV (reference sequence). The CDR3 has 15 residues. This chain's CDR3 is CASREGLSLTYEQFF. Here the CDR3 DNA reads TGTGCCAGCAGGGAGGGACTATCACTCACCTACGAGCAGTTCTTC.

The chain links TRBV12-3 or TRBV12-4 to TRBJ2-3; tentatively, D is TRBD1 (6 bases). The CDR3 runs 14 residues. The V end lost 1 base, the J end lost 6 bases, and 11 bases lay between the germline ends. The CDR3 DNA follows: TGTGCCAGCAGTTTAGGACAGGCGGCCGATACGCAGTATTTT. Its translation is CASSLGQAADTQYF.

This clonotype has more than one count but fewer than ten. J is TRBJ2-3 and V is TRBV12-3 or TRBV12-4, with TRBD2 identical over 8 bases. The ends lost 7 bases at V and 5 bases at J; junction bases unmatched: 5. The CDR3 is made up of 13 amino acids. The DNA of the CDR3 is TGTGCCAGCACTGGGAGCGGGGGAGATACGCAGTATTTT. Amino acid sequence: CASTGSGGDTQYF.

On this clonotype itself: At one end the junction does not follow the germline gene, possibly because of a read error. In nucleotides, the CDR3 is TGCGCCAGGGGGTGGTGGGCCACAGACACGCAGTACTTC. Its protein is CARGWWATDTQYF. This chain joins TRBV11-3 and TRBJ2-4, with TRBD1 identical over 7 bases. Per the germline V gene, CDR1 is SGHNT and CDR2 is YENEEA. The CDR3 has 13 residues.

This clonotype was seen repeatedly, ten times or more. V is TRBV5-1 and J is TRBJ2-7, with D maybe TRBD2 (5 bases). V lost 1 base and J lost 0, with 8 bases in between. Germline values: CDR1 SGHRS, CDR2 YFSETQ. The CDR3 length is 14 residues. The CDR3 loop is CASSLTSGSYEQYF. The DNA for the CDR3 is TGCGCCAGCAGCTTGACTAGTGGCTCCTACGAGCAGTACTTC. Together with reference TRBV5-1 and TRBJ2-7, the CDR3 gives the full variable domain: KAGVTQTPRYLIKTRGQQVTLSCSPISGHRSVSWYQQTPGQGLQFLFEYFSETQRNKGNFPGRFSGRQFSNSRSEMNVSTLELGDSALYLCASSLTSGSYEQYFGPGTRLTVT.

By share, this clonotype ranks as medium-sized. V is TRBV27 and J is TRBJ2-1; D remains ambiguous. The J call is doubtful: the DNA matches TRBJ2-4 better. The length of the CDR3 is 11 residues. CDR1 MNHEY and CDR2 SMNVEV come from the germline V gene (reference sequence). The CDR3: CASGLQHPQYF. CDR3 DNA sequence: TGTGCCAGCGGCTTACAGCATCCTCAGTACTTC.

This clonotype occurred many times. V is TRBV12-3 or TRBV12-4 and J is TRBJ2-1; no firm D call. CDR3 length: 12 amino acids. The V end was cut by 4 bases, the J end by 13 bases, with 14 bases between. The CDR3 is CASSSSGARQFF. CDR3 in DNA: TGTGCCAGCAGTTCCTCGGGCGCACGACAGTTCTTC.

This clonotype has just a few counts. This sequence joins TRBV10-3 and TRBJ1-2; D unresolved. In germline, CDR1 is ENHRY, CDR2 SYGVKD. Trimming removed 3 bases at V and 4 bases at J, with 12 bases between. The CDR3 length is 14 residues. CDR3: CAISEAATIYGYTF. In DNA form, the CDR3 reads TGTGCCATCAGTGAAGCAGCTACCATCTATGGCTACACCTTC.

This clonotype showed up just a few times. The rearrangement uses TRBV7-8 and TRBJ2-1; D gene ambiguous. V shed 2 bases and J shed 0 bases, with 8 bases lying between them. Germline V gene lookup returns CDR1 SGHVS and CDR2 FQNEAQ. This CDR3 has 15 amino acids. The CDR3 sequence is CASSLIATSYNEQFF. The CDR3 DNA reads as TGTGCCAGCAGCTTAATCGCTACCTCCTACAATGAGCAGTTCTTC.